The 23 T cell receptor beta chains reported below all come from one sample, sequenced in a study of cytomegalovirus exposure and HLA in healthy donors. Use of 60 Vbeta and 13 Jbeta primers characterized the PCR. Clones were sequenced by immunoSEQ multiplex PCR, and TCRdb holds only the in-frame ones, with some missing. This table holds 45,000 to 65,000 clones, 70% to 85% found once. The sample comprised PBMCs. These receptors came from a woman aged 45-65 years in good health and CMV-seropositive.

Notes on this clone: This sequence may be a read error, since a much larger clone differs from it by one base. V is TRBV6-5 and J is TRBJ1-2, with 7 bases identical to TRBD1. Germline V gene lookup returns CDR1 MNHEY and CDR2 SVGAGI. The CDR3 spans 12 residues. J lost 2 bases, V lost 6 bases, and 0 bases had no gene match. The CDR3 here is CASRQGNYGYTF. CDR3 sequence (DNA): TGTGCCAGCAGACAGGGGAACTATGGCTACACCTTC.

The V call is TRBV18, the J call TRBJ1-4; the D gene is possibly TRBD1 (6 bases). The germline V and J ends were trimmed by 5 bases and 7 bases, with 17 bases remaining between them. This CDR3 spans 15 amino acids. Per the germline V gene, CDR1 is KGHSH and CDR2 is LQKENI. CDR3: CASSFYREVGEKLFF. The CDR3 coding sequence is TGTGCCAGCTCATTTTACAGGGAAGTGGGTGAAAAACTGTTTTTT.

The V and J genes are TRBV15 and TRBJ1-6; 9 nucleotides line up with TRBD1. Germline trimming cut 4 bases from V and 10 bases from J; bases unmatched to any gene: 2. The CDR3 contains 13 residues. Germline lookup yields CDR1 LNHNV and CDR2 YYDKDF (reference sequence). In DNA form, the CDR3 reads TGTGCCACCAGCACCACAGGGGGCTCACCCCTCCACTTT. Residues: CATSTTGGSPLHF.

The chain links TRBV28 to TRBJ1-5; 9 bases are a match to TRBD1. V lost 10 bases, J lost 11 bases, and 9 bases stayed unmatched. From germline, CDR1 is MDHEN and CDR2 SYDVKM. The CDR3 is made up of 12 amino acids. This CDR3 is CATTGQGLAQHF. Here the CDR3 DNA reads TGTGCCACCACGGGACAGGGTTTGGCCCAGCATTTT.

This chain joins TRBV18 and TRBJ2-7; the match to TRBD2 covers 10 bases. CDR3 length: 18 residues. V gave up 2 bases and J gave up 3 bases; unmatched junction bases: 13. Germline V gene data show CDR1 as KGHSH and CDR2 as LQKENI. The CDR3 DNA reads TGTGCCAGCTCACCATTGGCTAGCGGGAGTGCCCACAACTACGAGCAGTACTTC. Protein: CASSPLASGSAHNYEQYF. The variable domain in full, with the rest retrieved from reference TRBV18 and TRBJ2-7, is NAGVMQNPRHLVRRRGQEARLRCSPMKGHSHVYWYRQLPEEGLKFMVYLQKENIIDESGMPKERFSAEFPKEGPSILRIQQVVRGDSAAYFCASSPLASGSAHNYEQYFGPGTRLTVT.

The chain employs TRBV2 and TRBJ2-7, with D perhaps matching TRBD1 (5 bases). V gave up 0 bases and J gave up 3 bases, with 18 bases separating them. Germline assignment: CDR1 SNHLY and CDR2 FYNNEI. The CDR3 is 17 amino acids. The CDR3: CASSEAARAGLYYEQYF. DNA for the CDR3: TGTGCCAGCAGTGAAGCTGCCCGGGCAGGGCTGTACTACGAGCAGTACTTC.

V gene TRBV29-1 combines with J gene TRBJ1-2; TRBD1 matches at 9 bases. The CDR3 runs 13 residues. In germline, CDR1 is SQVTM, CDR2 ANQGSEA. J gave up 1 base and V 6 bases, and 3 bases lay outside the gene matches. DNA for the CDR3: TGCAGCGTGGCGACAGGGGGTAACTATGGCTACACCTTC. This codes for CSVATGGNYGYTF.

This chain joins TRBV9 and TRBJ1-6; no firm D call. The CDR3 has 15 residues. Germline loops: CDR1 SGDLS, CDR2 YYNGEE. Trimming removed 0 bases at V and 4 bases at J, with 8 bases between. The CDR3: CASSVGGRYNSPLHF. CDR3 DNA sequence: TGTGCCAGCAGCGTAGGAGGCAGATATAATTCACCCCTCCACTTT.

The chain is built from TRBV7-2 and TRBJ2-2, with TRBD1 identical over 7 bases. Germline V lookup: CDR1 SGHTA, CDR2 FQGNSA. The junction had 11 bases not matched to a gene; V was cut back by 3 bases and J by 4 bases. The CDR3 length is 17 residues. The DNA for the CDR3 is TGTGCCAGCAGCTTCCTCGTAGGGGGCCGGTTCACCGGGGAGCTGTTTTTT. Translation: CASSFLVGGRFTGELFF.

This chain links TRBV29-1 with TRBJ1-1; no definite D call. The CDR3 loop spans 13 amino acids. The germline V gene encodes CDR1 SQVTM and CDR2 ANQGSEA. The V gene lost 5 bases and the J gene lost 0 bases, with 10 bases spanning the gap. The CDR3 reads CSVKRGLNTEAFF. The CDR3 region has the DNA TGCAGCGTTAAACGAGGATTGAACACTGAAGCTTTCTTT.

The chain combines TRBV4-3 with TRBJ2-5; 8 bases are shared with TRBD1. The CDR3 length is 16 residues. Germline V gene lookup returns CDR1 LGHNA and CDR2 YSLEER. Germline trimming cut 1 base from V and 5 bases from J; bases unmatched to any gene: 9. The DNA for the CDR3 is TGCGCCAGCAGCCAAGTGTGGGACAGGCTCAAGGAGACCCAGTACTTC. Protein sequence: CASSQVWDRLKETQYF.

The CDR3 protein is CASSRGTANEKLFF. For the CDR3, the DNA is TGTGCCAGCAGCCGCGGGACAGCTAATGAAAAACTGTTTTTT. The chain joins TRBV14 to TRBJ1-4; 7 positions agree with TRBD1. The V gene's germline CDR1 is SGHDN and CDR2 FVKESK. CDR3 length equals 14 residues. Trimming removed 4 bases from V and 3 bases from J; junction bases left unmatched: 2.

The J gene is TRBJ2-5, the V gene TRBV2; 10 bases align to TRBD2. The V segment lost 6 bases and the J segment 2 bases; nucleotides outside the gene matches: 6. The germline V gene has CDR1 SNHLY and CDR2 FYNNEI. The CDR3 covers 15 residues. The CDR3 here is CASRLAGPRQETQYF. CDR3 DNA sequence: TGTGCCAGCAGACTAGCGGGACCCCGACAAGAGACCCAGTACTTC.

The gene calls are TRBV5-4 and TRBJ2-5; 7 bases are shared with TRBD2. CDR1 is SGHNT, CDR2 YYREEE, per germline (reference sequence). The CDR3 is 16 residues long. The trim removed 0 bases at V and 2 bases at J, leaving 7 bases unmatched. The CDR3 is CASSLGSLAVQETQYF. The CDR3, as DNA: TGTGCCAGCAGCTTGGGAAGTCTAGCGGTACAAGAGACCCAGTACTTC. The full variable domain, completed using reference TRBV5-4 and TRBJ2-5, is ETGVTQSPTHLIKTRGQQVTLRCSSQSGHNTVSWYQQALGQGPQFIFQYYREEENGRGNFPPRFSGLQFPNYSSELNVNALELDDSALYLCASSLGSLAVQETQYFGPGTRLLVL.

The chain links TRBV7-8 to TRBJ2-7, with 9 nucleotides matching TRBD1. The V gene's germline CDR1 is SGHVS and CDR2 FQNEAQ. J gave up 7 bases and V 5 bases, and 12 bases lay outside the gene matches. The CDR3 sequence is 15 residues long. The CDR3 DNA is TGTGCCAGCAGCCCGGGGACAGGGAGTCGGGAGGAGCAGTACTTC. Its protein is CASSPGTGSREEQYF.

This clone was observed a handful of times. The CDR3 loop is CSVELRDSDYGYTF. The CDR3 coding sequence is TGCAGCGTTGAACTTAGGGACAGTGATTATGGCTACACCTTC. The rearrangement uses TRBV29-1 and TRBJ1-2; 7 bases align to TRBD1. The CDR3 consists of 14 residues. V lost 2 bases, J lost 5 bases, and 8 bases stayed unmatched. In germline, CDR1 is SQVTM, CDR2 ANQGSEA.

The V gene is TRBV5-1, the J gene TRBJ2-3, with D perhaps matching TRBD2 (6 bases). This CDR3 is 14 amino acids long. V lost 6 bases and J lost 6, with 17 bases in between. Germline V gene data show CDR1 as SGHRS and CDR2 as YFSETQ. In DNA form, the CDR3 reads TGCGCCAGCACCCTTAGCGGCGCTAGGGATACGCAGTATTTT. Protein sequence: CASTLSGARDTQYF.

This clone turned up a few times. The V call is TRBV18, the J call TRBJ2-3; D unresolved. The CDR3 contains 15 residues. V was trimmed by 3 bases and J by 5 bases, leaving 15 bases between them. Germline V lookup: CDR1 KGHSH, CDR2 LQKENI. CDR3 sequence: CASSPRPRVIDTQYF. The CDR3 DNA sequence: TGTGCCAGCTCACCGCGCCCTCGGGTGATAGATACGCAGTATTTT.

This sequence joins TRBV13 and TRBJ2-7, with 11 bases identical to TRBD2. V was clipped by 5 bases and J by 7 bases; unmatched bases: 7. The CDR3 spans 14 residues. CDR1 is PRHDT, CDR2 FYEKMQ, per germline (reference sequence). The CDR3 DNA reads TGTGCCAGCAGCCGGACTAGCGGGTTGGAAGAGCAGTACTTC. Its protein product is CASSRTSGLEEQYF.

In its sample, this clone was seen once. The chain is built from TRBV7-9 and TRBJ1-1; perhaps TRBD1 as D (6 bases). Trimming shortened V by 4 bases and J by 11 bases, and 26 bases separated the two germline ends. The V gene's germline CDR1 is SEHNR and CDR2 FQNEAQ (reference sequence). The CDR3 loop spans 16 amino acids. In nucleotides, the CDR3 is TGTGCCAGCAGCTCCAATCTCATAGGGGGAAAAAGAGGCGCTTTCTTT. Translating gives CASSSNLIGGKRGAFF. Full variable domain (rest looked up from reference TRBV7-9 and TRBJ1-1): DTGVSQNPRHKITKRGQNVTFRCDPISEHNRLYWYRQTLGQGPEFLTYFQNEAQLEKSRLLSDRFSAERPKGSFSTLEIQRTEQGDSAMYLCASSSNLIGGKRGAFFGQGTRLTVV.

The V call is TRBV7-9, the J call TRBJ1-2; D is uncertain. This CDR3 spans 14 amino acids. V was cut by 3 bases and J by 3 bases, with 11 bases left in between. CDR1 SEHNR and CDR2 FQNEAQ come from the germline V gene (reference sequence). Here the CDR3 DNA reads TGTGCCAGCAGCTTGAAATCCGGGGACTATGGCTACACCTTC. It codes for CASSLKSGDYGYTF.

Note on this clone: The conserved phenylalanine or tryptophan normally closing the CDR3 is absent here, so this likely arose from a read error. The chain links TRBV5-1 to TRBJ1-2, with 8 positions matching TRBD1. The germline V gene encodes CDR1 SGHRS and CDR2 YFSETQ. The CDR3 extends over 15 amino acids. CDR3 amino acids: CASRLEHRGSQGYTV. The CDR3 DNA sequence: TGCGCCAGCAGGTTGGAACACAGGGGGTCGCAAGGCTACACCGTC.

This clone was observed a few times. The chain recombines TRBV5-4 with TRBJ2-7; D not resolved. Germline lookup yields CDR1 SGHNT and CDR2 YYREEE (reference sequence). The CDR3 runs 12 residues. The ends were cut back, 3 bases at V and 0 bases at J, with 4 bases in the middle. The CDR3 DNA reads as TGTGCCAGCAGCTACAGCTCCTACGAGCAGTACTTC. Translation: CASSYSSYEQYF.